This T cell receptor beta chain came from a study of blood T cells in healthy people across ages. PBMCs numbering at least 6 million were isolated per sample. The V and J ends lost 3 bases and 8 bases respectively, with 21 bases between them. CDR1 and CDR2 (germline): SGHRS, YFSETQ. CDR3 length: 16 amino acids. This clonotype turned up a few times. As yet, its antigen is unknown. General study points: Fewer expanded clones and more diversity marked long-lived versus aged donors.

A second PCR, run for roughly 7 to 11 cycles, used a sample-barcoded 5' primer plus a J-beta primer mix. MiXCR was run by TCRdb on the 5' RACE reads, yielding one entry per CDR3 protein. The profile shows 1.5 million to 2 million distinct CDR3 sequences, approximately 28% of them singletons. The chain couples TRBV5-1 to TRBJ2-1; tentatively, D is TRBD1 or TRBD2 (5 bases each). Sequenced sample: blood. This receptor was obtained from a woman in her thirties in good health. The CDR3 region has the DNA TGCGCCAGCAGCTATCTAGGAAGGGAGCTCAGGGATGAGCAGTTCTTC. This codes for CASSYLGRELRDEQFF.